This T cell receptor (beta chain) appears in the sequencing data of a study of T cell responses to AZD1222 COVID-19 vaccine. The data were produced by immunoSEQ multiplex PCR, yet TCRdb's version contains in-frame clones alone and is incomplete. The sample yields some 150,000 clones, about 87% seen once. The material sequenced was peripheral blood, taken on day 0 of MenACWY control vaccination. The source is an adult in good health.

CDR3 bases: TGTGCCAGCAGGACCGCACAGGGGACCTACAATGAGCAGTTCTTC. Translating it yields CASRTAQGTYNEQFF. The rearrangement links TRBV7-2 to TRBJ2-1; 7 nucleotides align to TRBD1. Trimming took 6 bases from V and 2 from J; bases not matched to a gene: 7. CDR3 length: 15 residues. Germline V lookup: CDR1 SGHTA, CDR2 FQGNSA.